This T cell receptor beta chain was observed in a study of cytomegalovirus exposure and HLA in healthy donors. The overall study: The study's early data release held about 85 million unique TCRs from HLA-typed donors.

CDR1 and CDR2 (germline): WSHSY, SAAADI. The CDR3 totals 14 residues. V was pared by 3 bases and J by 0 bases, with 6 bases between. PCR employed 60 Vbeta and 13 Jbeta primers. Clones were read by immunoSEQ multiplex PCR, and TCRdb kept only the in-frame ones, dropping some. The sample includes about 160,000 clones, over 60% of them seen just once. Points from the study as a whole: Researchers counted around 170 TCR beta chains as cytomegalovirus-associated. A previous analysis found most TCR beta V segments productive roughly 87% or roughly 30% of the time.

In the case of this clone: Its specificity is unknown.

This clonotype was sampled from a woman in her thirties in good health and CMV-seronegative. Source material: PBMCs. The chain joins TRBV10-2 to TRBJ1-3; D is unclear. The CDR3 here is CASSDPRSGNTIYF. CDR3 bases: TGCGCCAGCAGTGACCCCCGCTCTGGAAACACCATATATTTT.